Sequencing of this TCR beta chain was carried out in a study of cytomegalovirus exposure and HLA in healthy donors. The study, taken as a whole, reports: Some TCR beta chains (more than 150 of them) were listed as cytomegalovirus-associated. Exclusion as indistinguishable affected some V segments, including TRBV6-2 and TRBV6-3.

Turning to this clone: Its matching antigen is unknown.

Primers: 60 Vbeta forward and 13 Jbeta reverse. Generated by immunoSEQ multiplex PCR, the TCRdb table keeps only in-frame clones and is missing some. The repertoire has approximately 100,000 clones, under 80% of them found once; the top ten carry over 4%. This CDR3 is built from 14 residues. The V gene lost 3 bases and the J gene lost 8 bases, with 16 bases spanning the gap. Looked up from germline, CDR1 is SGHTA and CDR2 is FQGNSA. Sequencing input: PBMCs. This sequence was found in a young woman in good health and CMV-seropositive. V is TRBV7-2 and J is TRBJ1-2; D is unclear. The CDR3 region is CASSFDPTAAGYTF. The CDR3 DNA sequence: TGTGCCAGCAGCTTTGACCCCACGGCGGCGGGCTACACCTTC. Drawing the rest from reference TRBV7-2 and TRBJ1-2, the complete variable domain is GAGVSQSPSNKVTEKGKDVELRCDPISGHTALYWYRQSLGQGLEFLIYFQGNSAPDKSGLPSDRFSAERTGGSVSTLTIQRTQQEDSAVYLCASSFDPTAAGYTFGSGTRLTVV.